The 21 T cell receptor beta chains given below trace back to one sample, sequenced in a study of tumor-infiltrating lymphocytes in primary liver carcinoma. Starting from roughly 540 ng of total RNA, TCR beta cDNA was produced with a primer in the constant region. For TCR beta, libraries were produced by three nested multiplex PCR rounds using slightly modified ARM-PCR. The study ran its first two PCR rounds for about 11 cycles each, using TRBV1-TRBV30 forward primers and a C-beta reverse primer. TCRdb re-analysed the multiplex PCR reads in MiXCR, keeping a single row per CDR3 protein. The sample lists roughly 32,000 distinct CDR3 sequences; 70% to 80% were seen once. Each 20-30 mg portion of unsorted bulk tissue served as the source for co-extraction of RNA and DNA. The sequenced material came from liver tumor tissue from sampling region 3. Subset reported: tumor region T3, left-lateral pole. The receptors originated from a woman aged 25 to 39 with primary liver carcinoma and hepatitis B virus infection.

Regarding this clonotype: The junction shows a germline mismatch at one end, possibly a read error. The chain combines TRBV11-2 with TRBJ1-6; D is unclear. Germline values: CDR1 SGHAT, CDR2 FQNNGV. This CDR3 has 16 residues. The CDR3 protein is CASSFSRSHYNLPLHF. The CDR3 region has the DNA TGTGCCAGCAGCTTTAGTCGGAGCCACTATAATTTACCCCTCCACTTT. The full variable domain, rest sourced from reference TRBV11-2 and TRBJ1-6, is EAGVAQSPRYKIIEKRQSVAFWCNPISGHATLYWYQQILGQGPKLLIQFQNNGVVDDSQLPKDRFSAERLKGVDSTLKIQPAKLEDSAVYLCASSFSRSHYNLPLHFGNGTRLTVT.

As regards this clonotype: A junction boundary mismatches the germline segment, possibly from a read error. The gene calls are TRBV5-6 and TRBJ2-2; D is unresolved. The CDR3 runs to 15 residues. Germline-derived CDR1 and CDR2 are SGHDT and YYEEEE. The CDR3 nucleotides are TGTGCAAGCAGCTTCGCACCCAGAGTCAGCGGGGAGCTGTTTTTT. Translating it yields CASSFAPRVSGELFF.

Details on this clonotype: A read error may produce the germline difference seen at one junction end. The chain has TRBV11-2 and TRBJ1-1, with 8 nucleotides matching TRBD1. Germline CDR1 is SGHAT and CDR2 is FQNNGV. This CDR3 is built from 14 residues. In nucleotides, the CDR3 is TGTACCAGCACATATACAGGGGGGAGGGCTGAAGCTTTTTTT. It yields the protein CTSTYTGGRAEAFF.

Comments on this clonotype: Being one base from a much bigger clone, this may be a read error. This rearrangement joins TRBV3-1 to TRBJ1-2; no firm D call. Per the germline V gene, CDR1 is LGHDT and CDR2 is YNNKEL (reference sequence). CDR3 size: 13 residues. CDR3 bases: TGTGCCAGCAGCCAAAATGGGTTCTATGGCTGCACCTTC. Protein product: CASSQNGFYGCTF.

Ten or more counts support this clonotype. At one end, the junction sequence differs from germline, possibly due to a read error. The chain recombines TRBV11-1 with TRBJ2-7; 10 bases agree with TRBD2. This CDR3 comprises 14 residues. Germline CDR1 SGHAT, CDR2 FQDESV (reference sequence). CDR3 sequence: CASNLDLAGVEQYF. The CDR3 DNA is TGTGCCAGCAACTTAGACCTAGCGGGAGTCGAGCAGTACTTC. Full variable domain (rest looked up from reference TRBV11-1 and TRBJ2-7): EAEVAQSPRYKITEKSQAVAFWCDPISGHATLYWYRQILGQGPELLVQFQDESVVDDSQLPKDRFSAERLKGVDSTLKIQPAELGDSAMYLCASNLDLAGVEQYFGPGTRLTVT.

This clonotype was counted once. V gene TRBV11-1 combines with J gene TRBJ2-2; perhaps D is TRBD1 or TRBD2 (6 bases each). Looked up from germline, CDR1 is SGHAT and CDR2 is FQDESV (reference sequence). Trimming took 1 base from V and 10 from J, leaving 19 bases between them. The CDR3 runs 16 residues. In DNA form, the CDR3 reads TGTGCCAGCAGCTTAGTGGGGGGCTACGAACACCAGGAGCTGTTTTTT. Translated: CASSLVGGYEHQELFF.

Concerning this clonotype: The final CDR3 position lacks the conserved phenylalanine or tryptophan, pointing to a likely read error. The chain combines TRBV11-2 with TRBJ2-3; D unresolved. The CDR3 consists of 15 residues. The germline V gene has CDR1 SGHAT and CDR2 FQNNGV. This chain's CDR3 is CARSFGLGRTDTQYL. Here the CDR3 DNA reads TGTGCCAGGAGCTTCGGATTAGGACGCACAGATACGCAGTATCTT.

With respect to this clonotype: An end of the junction does not agree with germline; a read error may underlie this. The chain employs TRBV7-9 and TRBJ2-4; tentatively, D is TRBD1 or TRBD2 (6 bases each). This CDR3 has 17 amino acids. Germline-derived CDR1 and CDR2 are SEHNR and FQNEAQ (reference sequence). CDR3 sequence reads: CVSSLWAGGQAENIQYF. CDR3 coding DNA: TGTGTCAGCAGCTTATGGGCCGGGGGCCAAGCCGAAAACATTCAGTACTTC.

Regarding this clonotype: This may come from a read error, since a much larger clone is one base off. J is TRBJ2-7 and V is TRBV25-1; 8 bases match TRBD2. The CDR3 has 13 residues. Per the germline V gene, CDR1 is MGHDK and CDR2 is SYGVNS. The DNA of the CDR3 is TGTGTCAGCACTCTAGCGGGCTCCTACGAGCAGTACTTC. This sequence encodes CVSTLAGSYEQYF.

Note on this clonotype: The junction departs from the called germline gene at one end, perhaps through a read error. The chain is built from TRBV4-2 and TRBJ2-2, with 10 bases matching TRBD2. The germline V gene encodes CDR1 LGHNA and CDR2 YNFKEQ. CDR3 size: 19 residues. Written as DNA, the CDR3 is TGTGCCAGCAGCCTAAGCGGCATGGCTAGCGGGAGTAGGAGCGGGGAGTTGTTTTTT. Translating it yields CASSLSGMASGSRSGELFF.

This sequence joins TRBV11-2 and TRBJ2-2; D is undetermined. Trimming stripped 5 bases from V and 1 base from J, with 14 bases between. Germline values: CDR1 SGHAT, CDR2 FQNNGV. The CDR3 sequence is 16 residues long. CDR3 loop: CASSPDPSLNTGELFF. For the CDR3, the DNA is TGTGCCAGCAGCCCCGATCCCTCGTTGAACACCGGGGAGCTGTTTTTT.

Notes on this clonotype: This likely comes from a read error, as the CDR3 has no conserved phenylalanine or tryptophan at its end. V is TRBV5-4 and J is TRBJ2-3; 10 bases fit TRBD2. CDR1 is SGHNT, CDR2 YYREEE, per germline (reference sequence). V lost 9 bases and J lost 3; bases outside the gene matches: 19. This CDR3 is 18 amino acids long. The DNA for the CDR3 is TGTGCCAACAGTAACCCGGCGGCTAGCGGGAGCCGGACAGATACGCAGTATTTA. It codes for CANSNPAASGSRTDTQYL.

The sample holds many counts of this clonotype. V gene TRBV11-2 combines with J gene TRBJ2-1, with TRBD2 matching over 8 bases. This CDR3 spans 13 amino acids. Germline V gene lookup returns CDR1 SGHAT and CDR2 FQNNGV. Germline trimming cut 3 bases from V and 7 bases from J; bases unmatched to any gene: 2. DNA for the CDR3: TGTGCCAGCAGCTTCATAGCGGGGAATGAGCAGTTCTTC. It translates to CASSFIAGNEQFF.

Remarks on this clonotype: A much bigger clone sits one base away, suggesting this may be a read error. This chain joins TRBV7-8 and TRBJ2-1; D gene uncertain. There are 15 residues in the CDR3. Looked up from germline, CDR1 is SGHVS and CDR2 is FQNEAQ. CDR3 in DNA: TGTGCCAGCAGCTTAGGAATGGGCTCCTACAATGAGCTGTTCTTC. Its protein product is CASSLGMGSYNELFF.

On this clonotype itself: The junction does not match germline at one end; this may be a read error. The CDR3 coding sequence is TGTGCCAGCAGCTTAGGATACCTCCAGCAGTATTTC. This encodes CASSLGYLQQYF. V is TRBV11-1 and J is TRBJ2-7; D is uncertain. Germline V lookup: CDR1 SGHAT, CDR2 FQDESV (reference sequence). The CDR3 runs to 12 residues.

The chain employs TRBV11-2 and TRBJ2-1, with unresolved D. This CDR3 comprises 13 residues. CDR1 and CDR2 (germline): SGHAT, FQNNGV. V lost 2 bases, J lost 16 bases, and 18 bases lay in between. The CDR3 reads CASSLSATNDHFF. As DNA, the CDR3 is TGTGCCAGCAGCTTATCGGCTACGAATGATCATTTCTTC.

This clonotype was seen many times. One base away lies a much larger clone, so this may be a sequencing read error. The V call is TRBV28, the J call TRBJ1-6; D remains unclear. The CDR3 loop spans 14 amino acids. Looked up from germline, CDR1 is MDHEN and CDR2 is SYDVKM. The DNA for the CDR3 is TGTGCCAACAGTGGACTATCCGGAGCTTCACCCCTCCACTTT. It codes for CANSGLSGASPLHF.

Details on this clonotype: The junction does not match germline at one end; this may be a read error. The V gene is TRBV12-3 or TRBV12-4, the J gene TRBJ2-7, with unresolved D. The CDR3 has 14 amino acids. Here the CDR3 DNA reads TGTGCCAGCACCATCGACGCCGGCTCCTGCGAGCAGTACTTC. Its protein product is CASTIDAGSCEQYF.

For this clonotype: The germline gene is not matched at one end of the junction; a read error may be the cause. The V call is TRBV14, the J call TRBJ1-4; D not resolved. CDR3 length equals 14 residues. CDR1 SGHDN and CDR2 FVKESK come from the germline V gene. CDR3 sequence reads: CASTRRRNNEKPFF. Here the CDR3 DNA reads TGTGCCAGCACACGAAGACGGAATAATGAAAAACCGTTTTTT.

This clonotype showed up many times. One end of the junction varies from germline; a read error may be responsible. The rearrangement uses TRBV11-2 and TRBJ1-6; D is uncertain. This CDR3 contains 13 residues. Germline CDR1 SGHAT, CDR2 FQNNGV. The CDR3 loop is CAGSFVMNSPLHF. CDR3 bases: TGTGCCGGCAGCTTTGTAATGAATTCACCCCTCCACTTT.

On this clonotype: One end of the junction fails to match germline, which may point to a read error. The rearrangement joins TRBV11-2 to TRBJ1-1; TRBD1 matches 9 bases. Per the germline V gene, CDR1 is SGHAT and CDR2 is FQNNGV. The CDR3 runs 20 residues. CDR3 nucleotides: TGTCCCAGCAGCGCTCGGGACAGGGAGCGCAAGAGATGGAGTAACAATGAAGCTTTCTTT. It codes for CPSSARDRERKRWSNNEAFF.